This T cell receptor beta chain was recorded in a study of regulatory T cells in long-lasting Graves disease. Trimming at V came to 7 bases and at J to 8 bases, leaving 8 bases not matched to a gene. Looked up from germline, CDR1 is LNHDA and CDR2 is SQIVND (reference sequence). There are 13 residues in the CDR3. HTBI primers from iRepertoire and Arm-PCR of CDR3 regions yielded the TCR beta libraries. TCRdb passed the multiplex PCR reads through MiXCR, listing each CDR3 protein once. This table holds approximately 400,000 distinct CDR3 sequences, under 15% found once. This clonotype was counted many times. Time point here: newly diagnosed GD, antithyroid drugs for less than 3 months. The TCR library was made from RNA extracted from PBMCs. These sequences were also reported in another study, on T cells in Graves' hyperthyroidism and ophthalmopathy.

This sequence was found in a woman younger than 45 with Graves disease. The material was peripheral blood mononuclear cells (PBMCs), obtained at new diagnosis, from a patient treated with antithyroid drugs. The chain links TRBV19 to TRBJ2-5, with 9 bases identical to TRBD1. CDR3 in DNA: TGTGCCAGTAACCCACCCACAGGGGGCACCCAGTACTTC. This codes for CASNPPTGGTQYF.